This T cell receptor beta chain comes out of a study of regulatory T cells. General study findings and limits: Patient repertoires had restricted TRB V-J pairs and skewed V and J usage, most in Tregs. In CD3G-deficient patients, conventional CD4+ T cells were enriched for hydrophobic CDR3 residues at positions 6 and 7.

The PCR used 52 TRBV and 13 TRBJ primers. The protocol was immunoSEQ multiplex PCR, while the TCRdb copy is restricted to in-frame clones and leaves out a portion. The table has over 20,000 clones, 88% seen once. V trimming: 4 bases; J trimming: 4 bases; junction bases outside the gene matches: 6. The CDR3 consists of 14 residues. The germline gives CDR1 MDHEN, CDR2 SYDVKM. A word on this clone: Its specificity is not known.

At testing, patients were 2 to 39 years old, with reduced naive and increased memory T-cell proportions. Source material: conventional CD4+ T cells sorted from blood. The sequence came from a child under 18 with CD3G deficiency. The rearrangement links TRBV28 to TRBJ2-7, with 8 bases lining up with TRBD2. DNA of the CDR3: TGTGCCAGCAGTTGGAGCGGGAGTCTGTACGAGCAGTACTTC. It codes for CASSWSGSLYEQYF.